This T cell receptor beta chain was sequenced for a study of early T cells in non-severe SARS-CoV-2 infection. The overall study: Chains from this unsorted whole-blood bulk RNA could not be paired. Study-level points and caveats: Anti-spike CD8 responses were favored by VDJdb matching, which missed private and CD4 specificities.

Attached unique molecular identifiers marked individual cDNA molecules. TCRdb reprocessed the 5' RACE reads via MiXCR and lists one record per CDR3 protein. There are 25,000 to 30,000 distinct CDR3 sequences in the sample; roughly 4.2% occur only once, and around 4.4% lies in the top ten. V shed 0 bases, J shed 4 bases, and the junction held 4 bases outside the gene matches. This CDR3 is built from 15 residues. The germline CDR1 and CDR2 sequences are SGHRS and YFSETQ. This clonotype is medium-sized. No antigen is known for it. The clonotype comes from an adult who was a healthcare worker with PCR-confirmed SARS-CoV-2 infection or an uninfected control (not recorded which). The sample taken for sequencing was whole blood. V gene TRBV5-1 combines with J gene TRBJ2-7; 10 bases are a match to TRBD1. The CDR3 is CASSLGQGARYEQYF. The CDR3 nucleotides read TGCGCCAGCAGCTTGGGACAGGGGGCGAGGTACGAGCAGTACTTC.